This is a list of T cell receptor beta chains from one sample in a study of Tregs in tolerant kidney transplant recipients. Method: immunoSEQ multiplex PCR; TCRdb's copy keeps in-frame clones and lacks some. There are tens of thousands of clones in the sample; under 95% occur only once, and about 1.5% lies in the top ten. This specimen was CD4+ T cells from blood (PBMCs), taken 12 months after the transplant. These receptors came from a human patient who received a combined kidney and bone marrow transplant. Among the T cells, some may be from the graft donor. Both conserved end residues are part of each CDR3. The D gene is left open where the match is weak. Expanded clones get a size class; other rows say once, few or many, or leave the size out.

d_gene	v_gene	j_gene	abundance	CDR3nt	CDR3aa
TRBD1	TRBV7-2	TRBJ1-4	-	TGTGCCAGCAGCTTAGGCCGACAGGGGGCGGGGAGTGAAAAACTGTTTTTT	CASSLGRQGAGSEKLFF
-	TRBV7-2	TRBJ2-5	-	TGTGCCAGCAGCTCCCGGACAGTTCAAGAGACCCAGTACTTC	CASSSRTVQETQYF
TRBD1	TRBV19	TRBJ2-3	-	TGTGCCAGTAGTGCTCCGGGACAGGCCAGCACAGATACGCAGTATTTT	CASSAPGQASTDTQYF
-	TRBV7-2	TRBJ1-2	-	TGTGCCAGCAGCATCCCCGGGCCCGGGATTAAAGGCTACACCTTC	CASSIPGPGIKGYTF
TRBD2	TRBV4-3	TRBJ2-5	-	TGCGCCAGCAGCCAAGATCTGGGGGGGGGTCTCGAGACCCAGTACTTC	CASSQDLGGGLETQYF
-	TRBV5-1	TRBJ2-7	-	TGCGCCAGCAGCTTGGATCTCTCGTTCGAGCAGTACTTC	CASSLDLSFEQYF
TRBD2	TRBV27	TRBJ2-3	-	TGTGCCAGCAGTTTGCAACCTCTAGCGGGGGGGAGCACAGATACGCAGTATTTT	CASSLQPLAGGSTDTQYF
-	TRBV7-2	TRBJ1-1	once	TGTGCCAGCAGCTTACTTCCGGGTGATGGTACTGAAGCTTTCTTT	CASSLLPGDGTEAFF
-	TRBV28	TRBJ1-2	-	TGTGCCAGCACTGTAGGGGGTCCCTATGGCTACACCTTC	CASTVGGPYGYTF
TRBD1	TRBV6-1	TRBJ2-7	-	TGTGCCAGCAGTAAAGGGACAGGGGGCGGGTACGAGCAGTACTTC	CASSKGTGGGYEQYF